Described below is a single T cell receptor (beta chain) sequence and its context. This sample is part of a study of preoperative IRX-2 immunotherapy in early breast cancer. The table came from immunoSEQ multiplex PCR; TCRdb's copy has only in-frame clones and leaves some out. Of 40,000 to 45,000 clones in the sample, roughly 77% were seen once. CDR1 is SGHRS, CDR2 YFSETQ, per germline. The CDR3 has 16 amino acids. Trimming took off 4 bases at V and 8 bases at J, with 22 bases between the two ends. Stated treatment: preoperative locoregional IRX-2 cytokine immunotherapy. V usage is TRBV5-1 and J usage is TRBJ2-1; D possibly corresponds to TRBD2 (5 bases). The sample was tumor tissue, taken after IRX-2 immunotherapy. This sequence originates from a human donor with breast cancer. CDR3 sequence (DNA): TGCGCCAGCAGCCCCCCTGGAGGCCTTACCGGCGATGAGCAGTTCTTC. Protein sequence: CASSPPGGLTGDEQFF.